This T cell receptor beta chain comes out of a study of siplizumab effects on memory and regulatory T cells. This clone was observed once. Data came from immunoSEQ multiplex PCR; TCRdb stores just in-frame clones and leaves some out. The sample records some 120,000 clones, roughly 94% being singletons. The CDR3 length is 10 residues. V shed 3 bases and J shed 12 bases, with 11 bases lying between them. CDR1 and CDR2 (germline): SQVTM, ANQGSEA. The TCR originated in a human donor in good health. The material sequenced was non-Treg CD4+ T cells sorted from blood. The chain employs TRBV29-1 and TRBJ1-2; D uncertain. The CDR3 sequence is CSVEEGLNTF. The CDR3 region has the DNA TGCAGCGTTGAGGAGGGTTTGAACACCTTC.